This is a list of T cell receptor beta chains from one sample in a study of blood T cell repertoires in COVID-19. The table came from immunoSEQ multiplex PCR; TCRdb's copy has only in-frame clones and leaves some out. The data show about 300,000 clones, 80% to 90% seen once. Sequences were obtained from peripheral blood. The receptors originated from a man aged 40-49 years with acute or convalescent COVID-19. Both conserved end residues are part of each CDR3. D genes are given only for firm matches. Part of the rows lack a size; the others show once, few, many or a class for expanded clones.

d_gene	j_gene	v_gene	abundance	CDR3nt	CDR3aa
TRBD2	TRBJ2-1	TRBV4-1	NA	TGCGCCAGCAGCCATGCGGGGGGGCCTGTAGGCAATGAGCAGTTCTTC	CASSHAGGPVGNEQFF
TRBD1	TRBJ2-7	TRBV19	NA	TGTGCCAGTAGTCTACATCGGGACAGGGGGGCCTACGAGCAGTACTTC	CASSLHRDRGAYEQYF
NA	TRBJ2-1	TRBV2	NA	TGTGCCAGCAGTGAAGCGCTTCGGGGGGCTGATGAGCAGTTCTTC	CASSEALRGADEQFF
NA	TRBJ1-5	TRBV4-1	NA	TGCGCCAGCAGCCAGGCCGGAGGAGGGCTCAATCAGCCCCAGCATTTT	CASSQAGGGLNQPQHF
NA	TRBJ1-1	TRBV5-1	NA	TGCGCCAGCAGCTTGGCCAGGGGGAACACTGAAGCTTTCTTT	CASSLARGNTEAFF
TRBD1	TRBJ2-1	TRBV29-1	NA	TGCAGCGTTGAACAGGACAGGGGCTGGAATGAGCAGTTCTTC	CSVEQDRGWNEQFF
NA	TRBJ1-4	TRBV29-1	NA	TGCAGCGTTCGGGGGGTTGCAACTAATGAAAAACTGTTTTTT	CSVRGVATNEKLFF
NA	TRBJ2-5	TRBV2	NA	TGTGCCAGCATGACAATAGGGGCGCCTCTAGAGACCCAGTACTTC	CASMTIGAPLETQYF
NA	TRBJ1-1	TRBV12-3/TRBV12-4	once	TGTGCCAGCGCTTCCCCAGACACTGAAGCTTTCTTT	CASASPDTEAFF
NA	TRBJ2-4	TRBV6-1	NA	TGTGCCAGCAGTGGGGCTTTCGCGATAGCCAAAAACATTCAGTACTTC	CASSGAFAIAKNIQYF
TRBD1	TRBJ1-6	TRBV10-3	NA	TGTGCCATCAGCGCGGGACAGCGTACAACCCCCCTCCACTTT	CAISAGQRTTPLHF
NA	TRBJ2-7	TRBV27	NA	TGTGCCAGCAGCGGGTCGGGGAAGTCAGGCGAGCAGTACTTC	CASSGSGKSGEQYF
NA	TRBJ2-3	TRBV4-2	NA	TGTGCCAGCAGTCCCGGCGGTGTGACGCAGTATTTT	CASSPGGVTQYF
TRBD1	TRBJ2-2	TRBV19	NA	TGTGCCAGTAGTATAGTAGGGACAGGGTTCAACACCGGGGAGCTGTTTTTT	CASSIVGTGFNTGELFF
TRBD2	TRBJ2-1	TRBV6-6	NA	TGTGCCAGCAGTCCCAAGGAGGGACTAGTGGGTTACAATGAGCAGTTCTTC	CASSPKEGLVGYNEQFF
TRBD2	TRBJ2-3	TRBV11-2	NA	TGTGCCAGCAGCTCCGGGGGGGTAGCGGCGGATACGCAGTATTTT	CASSSGGVAADTQYF
TRBD2	TRBJ2-2	TRBV7-3	once	TGTGCCAGCAGCCCGGCTAGCGGGGGGGCCGCCGGGGAGCTGTTTTTT	CASSPASGGAAGELFF
NA	TRBJ1-2	TRBV4-2	once	TGTGCCAGCAGCCAAGAAGTGGCAGGGGAAAACTATGGCTACACCTTC	CASSQEVAGENYGYTF
TRBD1	TRBJ1-1	TRBV29-1	NA	TGCAGCGTTTCCGGGACAGGGACCACTGAAGCTTTCTTT	CSVSGTGTTEAFF
TRBD1	TRBJ1-2	TRBV5-1	NA	TGCGCCAGCAGCCCGGACAGGGGGTCGAGTGGCTACACCTTC	CASSPDRGSSGYTF
TRBD1	TRBJ1-4	TRBV5-1	NA	TGCGCCAGCAGCTTGGGAGACAGGGGTAATGAAAAACTGTTTTTT	CASSLGDRGNEKLFF
NA	TRBJ2-3	TRBV11-2	few	TGTGCCAGCAGCTCCCTTTGGGGCGGGGTCACAGATACGCAGTATTTT	CASSSLWGGVTDTQYF
NA	TRBJ1-3	TRBV10-3	NA	TGTGCCATCAGTGACCGAGGGGGAAACACCATATATTTT	CAISDRGGNTIYF
NA	TRBJ1-1	TRBV7-9	NA	TGTGCCAGCAGCTTTTGGGGGCAGGGCCCGAACACTGAAGCTTTCTTT	CASSFWGQGPNTEAFF
TRBD1	TRBJ1-3	TRBV19	NA	TGTGCCAGTAGTCGCTCCAGGGGGTATGGAAACACCATATATTTT	CASSRSRGYGNTIYF
NA	TRBJ2-3	TRBV7-6	NA	TGTGCCAGCAGCTTAGTCCAGGGTGGCGTCGGAGATACGCAGTATTTT	CASSLVQGGVGDTQYF
TRBD2	TRBJ2-3	TRBV7-9	NA	TGTGCCAGCAGCTTAGTTCTAGCGGGGGAATTAAGCACAGATACGCAGTATTTT	CASSLVLAGELSTDTQYF
TRBD1	TRBJ1-3	TRBV30	NA	TGTGCCTGGACCCAGGGGGCGGCCTCTACTGGAAACACCATATATTTT	CAWTQGAASTGNTIYF
TRBD1	TRBJ2-1	TRBV9	NA	TGTGCCAGCAGTGAGAAAGGACAGGGGGCCGATGAGCAGTTCTTC	CASSEKGQGADEQFF
NA	TRBJ1-1	TRBV12-3/TRBV12-4	few	TGTGCCAGCAGCTCCCGCAGGGGAACTGAAGCTTTCTTT	CASSSRRGTEAFF
TRBD1	TRBJ1-1	TRBV29-1	NA	TGCAGCGTAGTCCCCAGACAGGGCGAAGCTTTCTTT	CSVVPRQGEAFF
NA	TRBJ1-3	TRBV14	NA	TGTGCCAGCAGCCGGACAGAGGCATACACCATATATTTT	CASSRTEAYTIYF
NA	TRBJ1-2	TRBV24-1	NA	TGTGCCACCAGTGATTACAGGAACTATGGCTACACCTTC	CATSDYRNYGYTF
NA	TRBJ2-7	TRBV2	NA	TGTGCCAGCAGTGAGAGATACGAGCAGTACTTC	CASSERYEQYF
NA	TRBJ2-2	TRBV7-3	NA	TGTGCCAGCAGCCCTCCGGGACAAAACACCGGGGAGCTGTTTTTT	CASSPPGQNTGELFF
NA	TRBJ1-1	TRBV28	NA	TGTGCCAGCAGTACCCGACAGGCGTCTGAAGCTTTCTTT	CASSTRQASEAFF
NA	TRBJ2-3	TRBV7-8	NA	TGTGCCAGCAGCTTAGGGACTACAGGGGCGCCCCGGACAGATACGCAGTATTTT	CASSLGTTGAPRTDTQYF
NA	TRBJ1-2	TRBV6-5	NA	TGTGCCACCGTCGATCCGGGTTTGTCCTATGGCTACACCTTC	CATVDPGLSYGYTF
NA	TRBJ1-1	TRBV27	NA	TGTGCCAGCAGTTTAATTCACGGGGACACTGAAGCTTTCTTT	CASSLIHGDTEAFF
TRBD1	TRBJ2-1	TRBV6-4	NA	TGTGCCAGCAGTAAGGGACAGGGGCCCTCCAATGAGCAGTTCTTC	CASSKGQGPSNEQFF